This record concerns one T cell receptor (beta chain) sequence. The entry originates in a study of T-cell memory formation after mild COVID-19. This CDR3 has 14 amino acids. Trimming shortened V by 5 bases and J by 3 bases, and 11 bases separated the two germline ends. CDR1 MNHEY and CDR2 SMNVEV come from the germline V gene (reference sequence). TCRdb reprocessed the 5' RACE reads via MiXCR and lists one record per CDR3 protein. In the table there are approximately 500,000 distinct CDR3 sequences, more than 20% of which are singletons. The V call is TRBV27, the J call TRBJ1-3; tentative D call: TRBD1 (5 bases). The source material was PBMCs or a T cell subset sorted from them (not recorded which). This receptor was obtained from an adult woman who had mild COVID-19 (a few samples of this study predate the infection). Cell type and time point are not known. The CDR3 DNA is TGTGCCAGCAGTGAGGGGTTTAGTGGAAACACCATATATTTT. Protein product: CASSEGFSGNTIYF.